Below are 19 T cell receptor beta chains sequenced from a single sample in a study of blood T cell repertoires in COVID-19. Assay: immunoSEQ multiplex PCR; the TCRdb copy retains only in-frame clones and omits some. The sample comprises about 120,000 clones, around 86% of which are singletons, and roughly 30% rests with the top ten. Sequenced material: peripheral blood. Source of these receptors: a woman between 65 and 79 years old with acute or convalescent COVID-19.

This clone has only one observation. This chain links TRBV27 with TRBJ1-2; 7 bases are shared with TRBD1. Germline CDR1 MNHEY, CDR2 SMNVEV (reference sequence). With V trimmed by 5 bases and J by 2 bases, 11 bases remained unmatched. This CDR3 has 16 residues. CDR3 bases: TGTGCCAGCAGTAGGGGGACAGCCAGGGCCAACTATGGCTACACCTTC. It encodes CASSRGTARANYGYTF.

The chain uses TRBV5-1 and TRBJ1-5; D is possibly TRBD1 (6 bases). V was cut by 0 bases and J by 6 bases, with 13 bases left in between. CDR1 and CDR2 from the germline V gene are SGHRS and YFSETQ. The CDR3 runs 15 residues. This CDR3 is CASSLEGGRGQPQHF. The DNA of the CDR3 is TGCGCCAGCAGCTTGGAGGGGGGGAGAGGTCAGCCCCAGCATTTT.

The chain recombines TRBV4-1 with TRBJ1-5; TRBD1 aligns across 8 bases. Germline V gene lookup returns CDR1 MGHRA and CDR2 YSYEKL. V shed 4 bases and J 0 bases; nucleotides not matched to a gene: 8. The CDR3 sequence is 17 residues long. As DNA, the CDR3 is TGCGCCAGCAGCCCGGCCGCGGGACAGGCTAGCAATCAGCCCCAGCATTTT. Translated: CASSPAAGQASNQPQHF.

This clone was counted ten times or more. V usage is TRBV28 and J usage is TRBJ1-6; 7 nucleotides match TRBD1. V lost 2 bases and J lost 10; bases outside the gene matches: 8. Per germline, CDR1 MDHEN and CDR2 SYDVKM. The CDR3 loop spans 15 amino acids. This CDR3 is CASSLRQGLRSPLHF. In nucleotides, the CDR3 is TGTGCCAGCAGTTTACGACAGGGCTTAAGATCACCCCTCCACTTT.

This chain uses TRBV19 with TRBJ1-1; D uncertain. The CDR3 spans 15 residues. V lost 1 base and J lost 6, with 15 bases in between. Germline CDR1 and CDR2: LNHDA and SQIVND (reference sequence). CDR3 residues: CASSIGQDPPPEAFF. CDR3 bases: TGTGCCAGTAGTATAGGGCAGGATCCCCCGCCTGAAGCTTTCTTT. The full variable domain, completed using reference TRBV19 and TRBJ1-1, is DGGITQSPKYLFRKEGQNVTLSCEQNLNHDAMYWYRQDPGQGLRLIYYSQIVNDFQKGDIAEGYSVSREKKESFPLTVTSAQKNPTAFYLCASSIGQDPPPEAFFGQGTRLTVV.

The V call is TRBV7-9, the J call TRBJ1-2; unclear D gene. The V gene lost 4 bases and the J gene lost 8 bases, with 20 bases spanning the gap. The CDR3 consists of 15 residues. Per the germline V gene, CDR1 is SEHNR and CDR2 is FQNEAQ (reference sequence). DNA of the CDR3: TGTGCCAGCAGCTCAAACAGCGGGCAGTCGGTAGGCTACACCTTC. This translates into CASSSNSGQSVGYTF.

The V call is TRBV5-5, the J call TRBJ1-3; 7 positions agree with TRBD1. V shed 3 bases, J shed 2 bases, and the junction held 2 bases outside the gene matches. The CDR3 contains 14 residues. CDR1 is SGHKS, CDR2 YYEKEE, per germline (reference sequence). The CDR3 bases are TGTGCCAGCAGCTCGGGACAGACTGGAAACACCATATATTTT. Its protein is CASSSGQTGNTIYF.

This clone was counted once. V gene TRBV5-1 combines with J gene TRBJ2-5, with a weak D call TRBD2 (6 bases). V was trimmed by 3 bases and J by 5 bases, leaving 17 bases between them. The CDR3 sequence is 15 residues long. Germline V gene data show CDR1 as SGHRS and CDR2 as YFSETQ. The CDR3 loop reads CASSSRGDLGETQYF. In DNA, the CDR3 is TGCGCCAGCAGCTCGAGAGGGGACTTGGGGGAGACCCAGTACTTC.

CDR3 sequence: CASSQHGSSSYNEQFF. The CDR3 bases are TGTGCCAGCAGCCAGCACGGTAGCTCGTCCTACAATGAGCAGTTCTTC. The chain is built from TRBV4-2 and TRBJ2-1; D not certain. V was clipped by 3 bases and J by 1 base, with 13 bases between them. This CDR3 has 16 residues. Per the germline V gene, CDR1 is LGHNA and CDR2 is YNFKEQ.

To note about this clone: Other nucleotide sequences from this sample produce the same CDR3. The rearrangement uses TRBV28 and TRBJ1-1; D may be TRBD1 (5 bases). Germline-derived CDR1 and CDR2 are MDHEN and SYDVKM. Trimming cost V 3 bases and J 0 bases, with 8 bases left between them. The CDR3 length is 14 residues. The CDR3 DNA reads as TGTGCCAGCAGTTTGCAGGGCATGAACACTGAAGCTTTCTTT. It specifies CASSLQGMNTEAFF.

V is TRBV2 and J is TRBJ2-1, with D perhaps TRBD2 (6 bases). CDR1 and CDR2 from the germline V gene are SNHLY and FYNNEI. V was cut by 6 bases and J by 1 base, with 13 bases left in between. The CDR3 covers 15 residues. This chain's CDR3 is CASSRRRDSYNEQFF. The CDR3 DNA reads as TGTGCCAGCAGCCGAAGGCGGGATTCCTACAATGAGCAGTTCTTC.

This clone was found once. CDR3 protein: CASSSGQVKVDEQFF. The CDR3 DNA reads TGTGCCAGCTCTTCAGGACAGGTTAAGGTGGATGAGCAGTTCTTC. The chain has TRBV18 and TRBJ2-1; 7 nucleotides align to TRBD1. V trimming: 6 bases; J trimming: 8 bases; junction bases outside the gene matches: 13. Germline CDR1 KGHSH, CDR2 LQKENI. The CDR3 covers 15 residues.

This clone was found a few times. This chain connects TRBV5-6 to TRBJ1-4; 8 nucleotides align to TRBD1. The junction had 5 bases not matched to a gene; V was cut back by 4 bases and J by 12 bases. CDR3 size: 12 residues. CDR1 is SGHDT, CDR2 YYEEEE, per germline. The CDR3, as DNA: TGTGCCAGCAGCAGGCTGACAGGGGAACTGTTTTTT. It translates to CASSRLTGELFF.

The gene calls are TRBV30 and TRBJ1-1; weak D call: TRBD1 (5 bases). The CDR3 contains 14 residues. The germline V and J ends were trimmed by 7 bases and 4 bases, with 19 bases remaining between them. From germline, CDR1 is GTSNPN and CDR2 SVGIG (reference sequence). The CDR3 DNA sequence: TGTGCCTCCCTTCGGGGGTCCCTGACCACTGAAGCTTTCTTT. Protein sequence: CASLRGSLTTEAFF.

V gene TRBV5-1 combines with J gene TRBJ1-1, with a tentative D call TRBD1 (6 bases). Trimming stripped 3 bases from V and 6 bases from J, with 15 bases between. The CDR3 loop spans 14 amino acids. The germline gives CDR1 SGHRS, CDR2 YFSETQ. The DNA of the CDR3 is TGCGCCAGCAGCTCGGGGGGACAAGGGGCTGAAGCTTTCTTT. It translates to CASSSGGQGAEAFF.

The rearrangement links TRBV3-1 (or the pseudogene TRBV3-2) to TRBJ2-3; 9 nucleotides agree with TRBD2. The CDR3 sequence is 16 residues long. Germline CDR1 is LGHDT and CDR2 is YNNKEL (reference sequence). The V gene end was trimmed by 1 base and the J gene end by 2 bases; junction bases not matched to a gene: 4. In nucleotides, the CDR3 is TGTGCCAGCAGCCAAGGGCTAGCGGGGCTCACAGATACGCAGTATTTT. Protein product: CASSQGLAGLTDTQYF.

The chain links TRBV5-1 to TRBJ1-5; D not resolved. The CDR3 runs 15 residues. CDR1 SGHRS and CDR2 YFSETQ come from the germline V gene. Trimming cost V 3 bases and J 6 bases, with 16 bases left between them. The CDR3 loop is CASSSGLPGVQPQHF. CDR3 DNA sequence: TGCGCCAGCAGCTCAGGACTTCCCGGGGTTCAGCCCCAGCATTTT.

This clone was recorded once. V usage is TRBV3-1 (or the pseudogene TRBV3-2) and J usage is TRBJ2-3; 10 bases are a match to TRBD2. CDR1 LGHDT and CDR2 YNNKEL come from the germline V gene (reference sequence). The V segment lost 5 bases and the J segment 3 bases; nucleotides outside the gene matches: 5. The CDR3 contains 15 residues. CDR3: CASSFGLAETDTQYF. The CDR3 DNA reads TGTGCCAGCAGCTTTGGACTAGCGGAGACAGATACGCAGTATTTT.

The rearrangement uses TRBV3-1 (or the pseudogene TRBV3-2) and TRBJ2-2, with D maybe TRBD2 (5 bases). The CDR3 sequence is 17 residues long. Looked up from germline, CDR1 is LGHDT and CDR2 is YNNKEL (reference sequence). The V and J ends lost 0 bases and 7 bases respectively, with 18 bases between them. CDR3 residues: CASSQEVRLPPDGELFF. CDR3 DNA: TGTGCCAGCAGCCAAGAAGTACGACTACCCCCTGACGGGGAGCTGTTTTTT.